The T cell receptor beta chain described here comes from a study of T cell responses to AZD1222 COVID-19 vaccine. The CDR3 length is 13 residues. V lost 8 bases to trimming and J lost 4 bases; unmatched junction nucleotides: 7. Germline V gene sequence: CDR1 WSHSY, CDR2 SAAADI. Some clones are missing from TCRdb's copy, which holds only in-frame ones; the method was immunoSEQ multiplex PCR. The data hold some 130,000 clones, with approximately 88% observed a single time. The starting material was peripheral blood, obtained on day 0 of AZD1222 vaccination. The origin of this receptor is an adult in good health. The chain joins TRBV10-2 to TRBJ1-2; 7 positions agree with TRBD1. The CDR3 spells CASWRGQAYGYTF. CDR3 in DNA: TGCGCCAGCTGGAGGGGGCAGGCCTATGGCTACACCTTC.